Presented here are 3 T cell receptor beta chains from one specimen sequenced in a study of blood T cell repertoires in COVID-19 (dated by TCRdb to the early 2020s). Receptor libraries were prepared by the immunoSEQ multiplex PCR assay. TCRdb's version of the immuneACCESS table is confined to in-frame rearrangements and falls short of the full clone set. An unresolved V gene accounts for under half of the shortfall where checked; the remainder is of unknown origin. The sample table contains 100,000 to 150,000 clones; only one count was recorded for 88% of them. About 1.5% of the sample rests with the top ten. The sample was peripheral blood. All receptors derive from a human donor in a cohort sampled during active COVID-19.

This sequence joins TRBV4-1 and TRBJ1-4; D possibly corresponds to TRBD1 (6 bases). With 0 bases removed from V and 1 base from J, the gap between germline ends came to 9 bases. The CDR3 runs to 16 residues. Germline-derived CDR1 and CDR2 are MGHRA and YSYEKL. The CDR3 DNA is TGCGCCAGCAGCCAAGAAAACAGGGTAACTAATGAAAAACTGTTTTTT. It is translated as CASSQENRVTNEKLFF.

This chain joins TRBV6-5 and TRBJ2-7; no reliable D call. CDR3 length: 14 amino acids. Germline lookup yields CDR1 MNHEY and CDR2 SVGAGI. V was pared by 6 bases and J by 2 bases, with 14 bases between. The CDR3 loop reads CASSRQTIPYEQYF. In nucleotides, the CDR3 is TGTGCCAGCAGCAGGCAGACGATCCCCTACGAGCAGTACTTC.

J is TRBJ2-5 and V is TRBV3-1 (or the pseudogene TRBV3-2); tentatively, D is TRBD2 (6 bases). The germline V gene encodes CDR1 LGHDT and CDR2 YNNKEL (reference sequence). The CDR3 consists of 16 residues. V dropped 4 bases and J dropped 2 bases, with 17 bases sitting between them. CDR3 nucleotides: TGTGCCAGCAGCCCAATTGGGACGGGGGAGCAAGAGACCCAGTACTTC. Its protein product is CASSPIGTGEQETQYF.